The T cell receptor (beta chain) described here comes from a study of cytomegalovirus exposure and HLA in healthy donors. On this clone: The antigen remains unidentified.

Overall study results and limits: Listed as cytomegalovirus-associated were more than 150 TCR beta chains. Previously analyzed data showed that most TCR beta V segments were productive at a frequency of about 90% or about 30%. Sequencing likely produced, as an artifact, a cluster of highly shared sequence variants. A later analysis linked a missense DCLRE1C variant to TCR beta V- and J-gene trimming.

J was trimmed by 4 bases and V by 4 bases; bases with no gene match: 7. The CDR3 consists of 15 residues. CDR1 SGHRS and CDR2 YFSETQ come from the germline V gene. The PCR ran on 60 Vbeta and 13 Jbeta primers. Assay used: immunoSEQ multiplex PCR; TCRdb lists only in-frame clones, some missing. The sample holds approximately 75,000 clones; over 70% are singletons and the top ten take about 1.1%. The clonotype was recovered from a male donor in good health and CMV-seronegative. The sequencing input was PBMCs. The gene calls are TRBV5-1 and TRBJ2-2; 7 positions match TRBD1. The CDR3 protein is CASSLTGEGTGELFF. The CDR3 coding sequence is TGCGCCAGCAGCCTAACAGGGGAAGGCACCGGGGAGCTGTTTTTT.